This TCR beta chain was captured by sequencing in a study of shared clonotypes between healthy human individuals. Study-level results: At large depth, rarefaction still showed sorted-subset sequencing to be incomplete. Represented diversity (both genetic and exposure-history) was limited by the small number of donors.

Generated by immunoSEQ multiplex PCR, the TCRdb table keeps only in-frame clones and is missing some. Seen here are roughly 700,000 clones, under 80% observed once, and the top ten hold more than 1.5%. The V and J ends lost 2 bases and 5 bases respectively, with 12 bases between them. The V gene's germline CDR1 is MDHEN and CDR2 SYDVKM. This CDR3 comprises 14 residues. Donors included only healthy HIV-negative adults lacking recent acute infections or vaccinations. Every donor was a Caucasian adult from Nashville, Tennessee. About this clone itself: Its matching antigen is unknown.

Sequenced material: memory CD4+ T cells sorted from blood. This sample's subset: CD45RA-negative fraction. The chain combines TRBV28 with TRBJ1-1; D is unclear. This TCR was recovered from a woman aged 30 to 39 in good health. CDR3 residues: CASSLKVFGTEAFF. The CDR3 DNA follows: TGTGCCAGCAGTTTAAAGGTTTTTGGGACTGAAGCTTTCTTT.